These 24 T cell receptor beta chains were all obtained from the same sample, sequenced in a study of blood T cell repertoires in COVID-19. Data came from immunoSEQ multiplex PCR; TCRdb stores just in-frame clones and leaves some out. The sample has under 200,000 clones, around nine tenths seen once. The sequencing input was peripheral blood. These receptors all come from a man aged 65 to 85 with acute or convalescent COVID-19.

V gene TRBV7-6 combines with J gene TRBJ2-7, with 9 positions matching TRBD1. The V gene end was trimmed by 5 bases and the J gene end by 2 bases; junction bases not matched to a gene: 7. Germline CDR1 SGHVS, CDR2 FNYEAQ. This CDR3 is built from 15 residues. CDR3 DNA sequence: TGTGCCAGCAGCCCCAGGACAGGGGTCGCCTACGAGCAGTACTTC. Residues: CASSPRTGVAYEQYF.

The chain recombines TRBV3-1 (or the pseudogene TRBV3-2) with TRBJ2-3; TRBD2 matches 14 bases. Germline V gene sequence: CDR1 LGHDT, CDR2 YNNKEL (reference sequence). J was trimmed by 10 bases and V by 4 bases; bases with no gene match: 7. The CDR3 has 15 amino acids. CDR3 sequence reads: CASSPPGLAGAAQYF. CDR3 in DNA: TGTGCCAGCAGCCCACCGGGACTAGCGGGGGCGGCGCAGTATTTT.

The chain uses TRBV4-3 and TRBJ1-4; TRBD1 matches 7 bases. J was trimmed by 6 bases and V by 2 bases; bases with no gene match: 12. The CDR3 totals 17 residues. Germline V CDR1 and CDR2: LGHNA, YSLEER. CDR3 coding DNA: TGCGCCAGCAGCCAATCATTCCAGACAGGGTTTGATGAAAAACTGTTTTTT. Its protein is CASSQSFQTGFDEKLFF.

The rearrangement joins TRBV7-3 to TRBJ1-6; 7 nucleotides line up with TRBD1. The ends lost 3 bases at V and 6 bases at J; junction bases unmatched: 2. The CDR3 spans 14 residues. Germline V gene sequence: CDR1 SGHTA, CDR2 FQGTGA. CDR3: CASSLGDSNSPLHF. Here the CDR3 DNA reads TGTGCCAGCAGCTTGGGGGACAGTAATTCACCCCTCCACTTT.

This clone was detected a few times. V usage is TRBV29-1 and J usage is TRBJ1-2, with D uncertain. V was shortened by 0 bases and J by 4 bases, with 12 bases between the two germline ends. From germline, CDR1 is SQVTM and CDR2 ANQGSEA. The CDR3 spans 14 residues. The CDR3 region is CSVEDREGLYGYTF. The CDR3 region has the DNA TGCAGCGTTGAAGATCGGGAAGGGCTCTATGGCTACACCTTC. Full variable domain (missing parts from reference TRBV29-1 and TRBJ1-2): SAVISQKPSRDICQRGTSLTIQCQVDSQVTMMFWYRQQPGQSLTLIATANQGSEATYESGFVIDKFPISRPNLTFSTLTVSNMSPEDSSIYLCSVEDREGLYGYTFGSGTRLTVV.

V and J are TRBV29-1 and TRBJ2-1; 9 bases agree with TRBD1. The CDR3 spans 13 residues. J lost 6 bases, V lost 8 bases, and 8 bases had no gene match. From germline, CDR1 is SQVTM and CDR2 ANQGSEA. CDR3 nucleotide sequence: TGCAGCACCCGGACAGGGGACTTCAATGAGCAGTTCTTC. It translates to CSTRTGDFNEQFF.

The rearrangement uses TRBV4-2 and TRBJ1-1; D is ambiguous. CDR3 length: 13 amino acids. V was cut by 1 base and J by 3 bases, with 6 bases left in between. Germline V lookup: CDR1 LGHNA, CDR2 YNFKEQ. CDR3 nucleotide sequence: TGTGCCAGCAGCCAAGCGGGGTACACTGAAGCTTTCTTT. Protein: CASSQAGYTEAFF.

In its sample, this clone was seen once. The chain employs TRBV7-2 and TRBJ1-1; D call uncertain. V dropped 2 bases and J dropped 11 bases, with 9 bases sitting between them. The CDR3 is 11 amino acids. CDR1 is SGHTA and CDR2 is FQGNSA in the germline V gene. The DNA of the CDR3 is TGTGCCAGCAGCTTAAATGGAGGTGCTTTCTTT. This translates into CASSLNGGAFF.

This chain links TRBV10-1 with TRBJ1-5, with 11 bases identical to TRBD1. Trimming took 4 bases from V and 2 from J; bases not matched to a gene: 7. This CDR3 has 17 amino acids. Per the germline V gene, CDR1 is WNHNN and CDR2 is SYGVQD (reference sequence). The CDR3 reads CASSVGQGAGGNQPQHF. The CDR3, as DNA: TGCGCCAGCAGTGTAGGACAGGGGGCCGGTGGCAATCAGCCCCAGCATTTT.

The chain employs TRBV18 and TRBJ2-2; tentatively, D is TRBD1 (6 bases). The CDR3 totals 13 residues. Per the germline V gene, CDR1 is KGHSH and CDR2 is LQKENI. The germline V and J ends were trimmed by 6 bases and 7 bases, with 12 bases remaining between them. In nucleotides, the CDR3 is TGTGCCAGCTCTTCAGGGGTCGACGGGGAGCTGTTTTTT. This gives the protein CASSSGVDGELFF.

This clone was recorded once. The chain has TRBV29-1 and TRBJ1-3; D gene unclear. The germline V gene has CDR1 SQVTM and CDR2 ANQGSEA. CDR3 length: 13 residues. V was shortened by 7 bases and J by 0 bases, with 10 bases between the two germline ends. For the CDR3, the DNA is TGCAGCGCCATAGTTAACTCTGGAAACACCATATATTTT. Translating it yields CSAIVNSGNTIYF.

The chain joins TRBV7-6 to TRBJ2-5, with D tentatively TRBD2 (5 bases). The V and J ends lost 1 base and 5 bases respectively, with 11 bases between them. This CDR3 has 14 amino acids. CDR1 and CDR2 (germline): SGHVS, FNYEAQ. The CDR3 here is CASSLVYRGETQYF. The CDR3 bases are TGTGCCAGCAGCTTAGTCTACAGAGGGGAGACCCAGTACTTC.

The chain employs TRBV4-3 and TRBJ1-2; perhaps TRBD1 as D (6 bases). The CDR3 totals 16 residues. The germline gives CDR1 LGHNA, CDR2 YSLEER. V was clipped by 0 bases and J by 5 bases, with 16 bases between them. The CDR3 nucleotides read TGCGCCAGCAGCCAAGAGGGACATCGGATCTCTTATGGCTACACCTTC. Protein product: CASSQEGHRISYGYTF.

The V and J genes are TRBV27 and TRBJ2-7; TRBD1 matches at 11 bases. The CDR3 extends over 16 amino acids. Germline V gene data show CDR1 as MNHEY and CDR2 as SMNVEV (reference sequence). With V trimmed by 5 bases and J by 5 bases, 11 bases remained unmatched. The CDR3 DNA reads as TGTGCCAGCAGTCCCCTCGGGACAGGGGGGTCACACGAGCAGTACTTC. This codes for CASSPLGTGGSHEQYF.

This clone was picked up one time. The chain uses TRBV11-2 and TRBJ2-3, with TRBD2 matching over 12 bases. The CDR3 has 13 residues. Trimming cost V 7 bases and J 8 bases; bases outside gene matches: 4. Germline V gene lookup returns CDR1 SGHAT and CDR2 FQNNGV. CDR3 sequence: CASTTSGRGTQYF. In DNA, the CDR3 is TGTGCCAGCACGACTAGCGGGAGAGGTACGCAGTATTTT.

This clone was observed once. This sequence joins TRBV6-2 or TRBV6-3 and TRBJ1-5; 9 nucleotides align to TRBD1. Germline CDR1 MNHEY, CDR2 SVGEGT. J was trimmed by 4 bases and V by 6 bases; bases with no gene match: 16. This CDR3 comprises 18 residues. The DNA of the CDR3 is TGTGCCAGCAGCCCAGGACCGGGACAGGGTAGCTTTAATCAGCCCCAGCATTTT. It encodes CASSPGPGQGSFNQPQHF.

The count of this clone is one. This chain uses TRBV18 with TRBJ1-5; D is undetermined. The V gene lost 6 bases and the J gene lost 5 bases, with 11 bases spanning the gap. The CDR3 is made up of 13 amino acids. Germline V gives CDR1 KGHSH, CDR2 LQKENI. The CDR3 is CASSQRADQPQHF. The DNA of the CDR3 is TGTGCCAGCTCCCAGCGGGCCGATCAGCCCCAGCATTTT.

The chain recombines TRBV5-1 with TRBJ1-1; 8 bases agree with TRBD1. Germline V gene sequence: CDR1 SGHRS, CDR2 YFSETQ. V lost 0 bases to trimming and J lost 0 bases; unmatched junction nucleotides: 4. CDR3 length: 16 residues. The CDR3 spells CASSLDPQGVNTEAFF. The CDR3 coding sequence is TGCGCCAGCAGCTTGGACCCACAGGGGGTGAACACTGAAGCTTTCTTT.

The chain carries TRBV27 and TRBJ2-3; 12 bases match TRBD2. J was trimmed by 2 bases and V by 3 bases; bases with no gene match: 3. CDR3 size: 16 residues. Germline values: CDR1 MNHEY, CDR2 SMNVEV (reference sequence). The CDR3 protein is CASSFLAGGPTDTQYF. CDR3 DNA: TGTGCCAGCAGTTTCCTAGCGGGGGGGCCCACAGATACGCAGTATTTT.

This rearrangement joins TRBV30 to TRBJ1-2; 7 positions match TRBD1. CDR1 and CDR2 (germline): GTSNPN, SVGIG (reference sequence). The trim removed 4 bases at V and 11 bases at J, leaving 10 bases unmatched. The CDR3 has 12 amino acids. In DNA, the CDR3 is TGTGCCTGGATGGTCCGACAGGGTGGATACACCTTC. Amino acids: CAWMVRQGGYTF.

The chain is built from TRBV11-3 and TRBJ1-1, with D possibly matching TRBD1 (5 bases). Trimming pared 3 bases from V and 4 bases from J, leaving 12 bases between. CDR1 is SGHNT and CDR2 is YENEEA in the germline V gene. The CDR3 consists of 14 residues. The CDR3 here is CASSLPGGSTEAFF. CDR3 nucleotides: TGTGCCAGCAGCTTGCCGGGGGGATCCACTGAAGCTTTCTTT. Variable domain in full (rest from reference TRBV11-3 and TRBJ1-1): EAGVVQSPRYKIIEKKQPVAFWCNPISGHNTLYWYLQNLGQGPELLIRYENEEAVDDSQLPKDRFSAERLKGVDSTLKIQPAELGDSAVYLCASSLPGGSTEAFFGQGTRLTVV.

The genes are TRBV5-5 and TRBJ2-1, with D hard to call. V was trimmed by 4 bases and J by 0 bases, leaving 11 bases between them. Germline CDR1 reads SGHKS; CDR2 reads YYEKEE (reference sequence). The CDR3 has 15 amino acids. The CDR3 loop reads CASSPGPSSYNEQFF. CDR3 DNA: TGTGCCAGCAGCCCGGGTCCTAGCTCCTACAATGAGCAGTTCTTC.

The CDR3 DNA sequence: TGCGCCAGCAGCTTGTCTCTCAGCTCCTACAATGAGCAGTTCTTC. Translating it yields CASSLSLSSYNEQFF. V and J are TRBV5-1 and TRBJ2-1; D uncertain. Between the trimmed V and J ends, which lost 1 base and 0 bases, there was a span of 8 bases. Germline lookup yields CDR1 SGHRS and CDR2 YFSETQ. CDR3 length: 15 amino acids.

The CDR3 is CASSLAGQGVSGANVLTF. CDR3 nucleotide sequence: TGTGCCAGCAGCCTCGCTGGACAGGGGGTTTCTGGGGCCAACGTCCTGACTTTC. The V and J genes are TRBV6-2 or TRBV6-3 and TRBJ2-6, with 10 positions matching TRBD1. Germline assignment: CDR1 MNHEY and CDR2 SVGEGT. CDR3 length: 18 amino acids. Trimming cost V 6 bases and J 1 base; bases outside gene matches: 9.